The entry that follows covers one T cell receptor beta chain sequence. The data originate from a study of control samples from healthy donors and cancer patients. CDR1 is MDHEN and CDR2 is SYDVKM in the germline V gene. Trimming cost V 3 bases and J 6 bases, with 13 bases left between them. The CDR3 is made up of 14 amino acids. TCRdb's table, derived via immunoSEQ multiplex PCR, lists solely in-frame clones and lacks some. The table lists fewer than 95,000 clones, roughly 80% of them singletons. The clonotype originates from a man aged 25 to 40 in good health. The sequenced sample was blood. The chain combines TRBV28 with TRBJ2-3; tentatively, D is TRBD1 (6 bases). Here the CDR3 DNA reads TGTGCCAGCAGTTTGGGGCAGGGGTTGGATACGCAGTATTTT. Residues: CASSLGQGLDTQYF.